The 28 T cell receptor beta chains listed next were all sequenced from one sample in a study of vaccination and CD4 T cells after COVID-19. Cultured CD4+ T cells had their DNA profiled by the Oncomine TCR Beta short-read assay. Each CDR3 protein is one row after TCRdb ran MiXCR on the PCR reads. The profile shows about 15,000 distinct CDR3 sequences, 40% to 65% of them singletons. Treatment: approximately 9-day PBMC culture with coronavirus spike peptide pools or control peptides (ViraFEST assay). Their target antigens are unknown. Source: CD4+ T cells from blood, cultured in vitro, taken before SARS-CoV-2 vaccination. These receptors were taken from a human donor who had recovered from COVID-19.

This clonotype showed up just once. The gene calls are TRBV30 and TRBJ2-5; D perhaps matches TRBD2 (6 bases). Trimming took off 4 bases at V and 4 bases at J, with 10 bases between the two ends. Germline-derived CDR1 and CDR2 are GTSNPN and SVGIG (reference sequence). CDR3 length: 12 residues. The CDR3 DNA reads TGTGCCTGGAACCACGGGGGAGAGACCCAGTACTTC. Its translation: CAWNHGGETQYF.

The rearrangement links TRBV11-2 to TRBJ1-6; D uncertain. V was clipped by 6 bases and J by 7 bases, with 13 bases between them. The CDR3 is 14 amino acids. Germline assignment: CDR1 SGHAT and CDR2 FQNNGV. CDR3 coding DNA: TGTGCCAGCAGACCCGGACGGACGAATTCACCCCTCCACTTT. Its protein product is CASRPGRTNSPLHF.

This clonotype showed up just a few times. The rearrangement joins TRBV30 to TRBJ2-7; tentatively, D is TRBD1 (7 bases). The CDR3 spans 13 residues. CDR1 and CDR2 (germline): GTSNPN, SVGIG (reference sequence). The V and J ends lost 1 base and 6 bases respectively, with 13 bases between them. The CDR3 nucleotides read TGTGCCTGGAGTGGGCAGGGGGGCTCCGAGCAGTACTTC. Translated, it gives CAWSGQGGSEQYF.

CDR3 in amino acids: CASSFSEGRDHYGYTF. The CDR3, as DNA: TGTGCCAGCAGTTTTAGTGAGGGACGCGACCACTATGGCTACACCTTC. This chain joins TRBV28 and TRBJ1-2; maybe TRBD1 (5 bases). The germline V gene has CDR1 MDHEN and CDR2 SYDVKM. This CDR3 has 16 amino acids. Trimming removed 3 bases at V and 3 bases at J, with 17 bases between.

The rearrangement uses TRBV7-8 and TRBJ1-5; D might be TRBD1 (6 bases). The CDR3 contains 15 residues. V lost 8 bases and J 4 bases, leaving 18 bases between the germline ends. CDR1 is SGHVS and CDR2 is FQNEAQ in the germline V gene. The CDR3 DNA is TGTGCCAGCGGTATTAAAGGACAGAGAAATCAGCCCCAGCATTTT. Protein: CASGIKGQRNQPQHF.

This clonotype has more than one count but fewer than ten. The rearrangement joins TRBV21-1 to TRBJ1-1. TRBV21-1 represents a pseudogene. This CDR3 comprises 18 residues. CDR3 in amino acids: CASSKGLLYLDPNTEAFF. CDR3 sequence (DNA): TGTGCCAGCAGCAAAGGATTATTATACCTGGATCCGAACACTGAAGCTTTCTTT.

This clonotype was seen a few times. The chain links TRBV21-1 to TRBJ2-6; the table's D call of TRBD1 was not tested on the DNA. TRBV21-1 counts as a pseudogene. The CDR3 is made up of 16 amino acids. Here the CDR3 DNA reads TGTGCCAGCAGCTCTACTACAGGGGGCGCCCTCAACGTCCTGACTTTC. The encoded protein is CASSSTTGGALNVLTF.

The V and J genes are TRBV28 and TRBJ2-3; D possibly corresponds to TRBD2 (8 bases). The CDR3 has 15 residues. Per germline, CDR1 MDHEN and CDR2 SYDVKM. V was clipped by 4 bases and J by 6 bases, with 17 bases between them. The CDR3 here is CASSSGLGGGDTQYF. DNA of the CDR3: TGTGCCAGCAGTTCGGGACTAGGGGGCGGGGATACGCAGTATTTT.

The chain employs TRBV7-4 and TRBJ2-7, with 8 bases lining up with TRBD2. With V trimmed by 1 base and J by 4 bases, 3 bases remained unmatched. The CDR3 runs to 14 residues. Germline V gene sequence: CDR1 SGHVT, CDR2 SQSDAQ. The CDR3 sequence: CASSLEGTSYEQYF. Written as DNA, the CDR3 is TGTGCCAGCAGCTTAGAAGGGACTAGTTACGAGCAGTACTTC.

The rearrangement joins TRBV29-1 to TRBJ2-3, with unresolved D. V was trimmed by 8 bases and J by 2 bases, leaving 14 bases between them. Germline V CDR1 and CDR2: SQVTM, ANQGSEA. This CDR3 is built from 13 residues. The CDR3 bases are TGCAGCCCCTGGACGGTCGTCACAGATACGCAGTATTTT. Protein sequence: CSPWTVVTDTQYF.

The chain is built from TRBV21-1 and TRBJ1-5. TRBV21-1 is flagged as a pseudogene. The CDR3 totals 14 residues. The CDR3 DNA reads TGTGCCAGCAGTAAAGGAGGATGCATACGGCCCCAGCATTTT. This codes for CASSKGGCIRPQHF.

The V gene is TRBV20-1, the J gene TRBJ2-7; TRBD2 matches at 8 bases. CDR1 is DFQATT and CDR2 is SNEGSKA in the germline V gene (reference sequence). The J segment lost 3 bases and the V segment lost 1 base, leaving 11 bases of the junction unmatched. The CDR3 has 16 residues. DNA for the CDR3: TGCAGTGCTAGAGCGGAATCTAGACTAGCGATCTACGAGCAGTACTTC. It codes for CSARAESRLAIYEQYF.

The chain joins TRBV6-1 to TRBJ1-1, with D hard to call. This CDR3 contains 13 residues. The germline CDR1 and CDR2 sequences are MNHNS and SASEGT. The V end lost 5 bases, the J end lost 3 bases, and 10 bases lay between the germline ends. CDR3 sequence: CASSQLGDTEAFF. The DNA for the CDR3 is TGTGCCAGCAGTCAACTCGGGGACACTGAAGCTTTCTTT.

The rearrangement joins TRBV19 to TRBJ1-2, with D uncertain. V was shortened by 1 base and J by 3 bases, with 9 bases between the two germline ends. Looked up from germline, CDR1 is LNHDA and CDR2 is SQIVND (reference sequence). This CDR3 region has 14 residues. The CDR3 DNA is TGTGCCAGTAGTATAGCCCTGGAGGACTATGGCTACACCTTC. Protein: CASSIALEDYGYTF.

This clonotype is medium-sized. The chain combines TRBV7-2 with TRBJ2-7; D is unresolved. Germline values: CDR1 SGHTA, CDR2 FQGNSA. The CDR3 has 12 residues. V was pared by 0 bases and J by 6 bases, with 6 bases between. DNA for the CDR3: TGTGCCAGCAGCTTAGCGCCGGGCGAGCAGTACTTC. As protein: CASSLAPGEQYF. The variable domain in full, completed from reference TRBV7-2 and TRBJ2-7, reads GAGVSQSPSNKVTEKGKDVELRCDPISGHTALYWYRQSLGQGLEFLIYFQGNSAPDKSGLPSDRFSAERTGGSVSTLTIQRTQQEDSAVYLCASSLAPGEQYFGPGTRLTVT.

This clonotype showed up just once. The J gene is TRBJ2-3, the V gene TRBV29-1; D possibly corresponds to TRBD1 (5 bases). The CDR3 is 11 amino acids. Trimming left V 2 bases short and J 7 bases short, with 7 bases between. Germline assignment: CDR1 SQVTM and CDR2 ANQGSEA. The DNA of the CDR3 is TGCAGCGTTGAAAGGGGAAATACGCAGTATTTT. Its translation: CSVERGNTQYF.

The chain is built from TRBV7-2 and TRBJ2-7; possibly TRBD1 for D (6 bases). Per the germline V gene, CDR1 is SGHTA and CDR2 is FQGNSA. V gave up 5 bases and J gave up 0 bases, with 11 bases separating them. CDR3 size: 14 residues. CDR3 DNA: TGTGCCAGCAGCCCCGACAGGAGCTCCTACGAGCAGTACTTC. Encoded protein: CASSPDRSSYEQYF.

The V and J genes are TRBV11-3 and TRBJ1-1; D is perhaps TRBD1 (5 bases). V lost 7 bases, J lost 4 bases, and 13 bases lay in between. Germline assignment: CDR1 SGHNT and CDR2 YENEEA. This CDR3 comprises 13 residues. The CDR3 bases are TGTGCCAGCACCTATTCGCAGGGCACTGAAGCTTTCTTT. Translation: CASTYSQGTEAFF.

The chain links TRBV5-4 to TRBJ2-5; 9 bases align to TRBD1. The germline gives CDR1 SGHNT, CDR2 YYREEE (reference sequence). The CDR3 length is 15 residues. Germline trimming cut 3 bases from V and 2 bases from J; bases unmatched to any gene: 5. The CDR3 sequence is CASSWDREGQETQYF. CDR3 DNA: TGTGCCAGCAGCTGGGACAGGGAAGGGCAAGAGACCCAGTACTTC. Full variable domain (missing parts from reference TRBV5-4 and TRBJ2-5): ETGVTQSPTHLIKTRGQQVTLRCSSQSGHNTVSWYQQALGQGPQFIFQYYREEENGRGNFPPRFSGLQFPNYSSELNVNALELDDSALYLCASSWDREGQETQYFGPGTRLLVL.

This clonotype was seen only a few times. The chain links TRBV7-3 to TRBJ2-5; 9 nucleotides match TRBD1. Germline V gene sequence: CDR1 SGHTA, CDR2 FQGTGA. V gave up 3 bases and J gave up 4 bases; unmatched junction bases: 6. The CDR3 has 15 residues. This CDR3 reads CASSFGTGNVETQYF. The DNA of the CDR3 is TGTGCCAGCAGCTTCGGGACAGGGAATGTAGAGACCCAGTACTTC.

About this clonotype: An end of the junction differs from the germline gene, which may be a read error. The chain joins TRBV7-9 to TRBJ1-1, with TRBD1 matching 8 bases. The germline gives CDR1 SEHNR, CDR2 FQNEAQ (reference sequence). This CDR3 spans 12 amino acids. CDR3 sequence (DNA): TGCGCCAGCGGGACAGGTTACACTGAAGCTTTCTTT. It codes for CASGTGYTEAFF.

The chain employs TRBV14 and TRBJ2-1; D perhaps matches TRBD2 (6 bases). The germline V gene encodes CDR1 SGHDN and CDR2 FVKESK. CDR3 length: 11 amino acids. The V end lost 3 bases, the J end lost 10 bases, and 7 bases lay between the germline ends. The CDR3 here is CASSHGREQFF. The CDR3 region has the DNA TGTGCCAGCAGCCACGGGAGAGAGCAGTTCTTC.

The V gene is TRBV6-1, the J gene TRBJ2-7, with D perhaps matching TRBD2 (5 bases). From germline, CDR1 is MNHNS and CDR2 SASEGT. V lost 8 bases and J 3 bases, leaving 11 bases between the germline ends. The CDR3 runs to 12 residues. The CDR3 nucleotides are TGTGCCAGCTCCCCTCGGGGCTACGAGCAGTACTTC. Translating gives CASSPRGYEQYF.

This clonotype was recorded a few times. The V and J genes are TRBV20-1 and TRBJ1-2; no clear D. V was trimmed by 6 bases and J by 5 bases, leaving 22 bases between them. The germline V gene has CDR1 DFQATT and CDR2 SNEGSKA (reference sequence). CDR3 length: 15 residues. CDR3 in amino acids: CSATPGSGVRYGYTF. The DNA of the CDR3 is TGCAGTGCCACACCCGGATCAGGAGTACGATATGGCTACACCTTC.

The V gene is TRBV6-2 or TRBV6-3, the J gene TRBJ1-5; D gene uncertain. CDR3 length: 15 amino acids. V gave up 2 bases and J gave up 0 bases, with 8 bases separating them. The germline CDR1 and CDR2 sequences are MNHEY and SVGEGT. The CDR3 region is CASSYGGNSNQPQHF. CDR3 bases: TGTGCCAGCAGTTACGGCGGAAATAGCAATCAGCCCCAGCATTTT.

This chain uses TRBV20-1 with TRBJ1-3; tentatively, D is TRBD1 (6 bases). Trimming removed 5 bases from V and 0 bases from J, with 14 bases in between. The CDR3 consists of 15 residues. CDR1 is DFQATT and CDR2 is SNEGSKA in the germline V gene (reference sequence). The CDR3 DNA sequence: TGCAGTGCTCTATCCGACAGGCCCTCTGGAAACACCATATATTTT. It translates to CSALSDRPSGNTIYF.

This clonotype was detected a few times. The genes are TRBV19 and TRBJ1-5; tentative D call: TRBD1 (6 bases). V lost 5 bases and J lost 5, with 10 bases in between. This CDR3 is 13 amino acids long. Germline CDR1 is LNHDA and CDR2 is SQIVND (reference sequence). CDR3 in amino acids: CASSPTGYQPQHF. CDR3 sequence (DNA): TGTGCCAGTAGTCCAACAGGGTATCAGCCCCAGCATTTT.

In this sample, this clonotype is medium-sized. V usage is TRBV20-1 and J usage is TRBJ1-4; D may be TRBD1 (6 bases). The ends were cut back, 5 bases at V and 2 bases at J, with 15 bases in the middle. The CDR3 length is 15 residues. Germline CDR1 is DFQATT and CDR2 is SNEGSKA (reference sequence). For the CDR3, the DNA is TGCAGTGCTTGCCGCGGCAGGGGCACTAATGAAAAACTGTTTTTT. It codes for CSACRGRGTNEKLFF.